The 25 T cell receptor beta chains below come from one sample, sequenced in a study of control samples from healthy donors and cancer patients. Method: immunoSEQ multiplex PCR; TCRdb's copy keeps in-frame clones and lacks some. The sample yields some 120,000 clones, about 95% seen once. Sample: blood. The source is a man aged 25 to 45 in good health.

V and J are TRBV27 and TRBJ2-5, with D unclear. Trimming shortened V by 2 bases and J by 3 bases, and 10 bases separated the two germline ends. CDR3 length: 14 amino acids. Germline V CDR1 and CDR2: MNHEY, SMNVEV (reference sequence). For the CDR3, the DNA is TGTGCCAGCAGTTTAATGATTGGCGAAGAGACCCAGTACTTC. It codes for CASSLMIGEETQYF.

The CDR3 spells CASSATGATNEKLFF. As DNA, the CDR3 is TGTGCCAGCTCAGCTACAGGCGCAACTAATGAAAAACTGTTTTTT. V usage is TRBV18 and J usage is TRBJ1-4; possibly TRBD1 for D (5 bases). CDR1 KGHSH and CDR2 LQKENI come from the germline V gene. This CDR3 contains 15 residues. Deletions cut 5 bases from V and 0 bases from J, with 10 bases between.

CDR3 residues: CASEQDPGYTF. Written as DNA, the CDR3 is TGTGCCAGCGAGCAGGATCCTGGCTACACCTTC. The chain joins TRBV7-9 to TRBJ1-2; no firm D call. The germline V gene has CDR1 SEHNR and CDR2 FQNEAQ (reference sequence). The CDR3 is made up of 11 amino acids. V was clipped by 8 bases and J by 7 bases, with 11 bases between them.

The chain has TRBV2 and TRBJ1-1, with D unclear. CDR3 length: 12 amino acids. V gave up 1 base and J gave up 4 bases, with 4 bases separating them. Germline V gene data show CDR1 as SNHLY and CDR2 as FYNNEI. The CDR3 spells CASSEEGTEAFF. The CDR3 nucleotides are TGTGCCAGCAGTGAAGAGGGCACTGAAGCTTTCTTT.

The CDR3 is CASSRRAPTEAFF. DNA for the CDR3: TGTGCCAGCAGTCGCAGGGCGCCCACTGAAGCTTTCTTT. The J gene is TRBJ1-1, the V gene TRBV6-2 or TRBV6-3, with D tentatively TRBD1 (5 bases). V lost 5 bases and J 4 bases, leaving 11 bases between the germline ends. The germline CDR1 and CDR2 sequences are MNHEY and SVGEGT. CDR3 length: 13 amino acids.

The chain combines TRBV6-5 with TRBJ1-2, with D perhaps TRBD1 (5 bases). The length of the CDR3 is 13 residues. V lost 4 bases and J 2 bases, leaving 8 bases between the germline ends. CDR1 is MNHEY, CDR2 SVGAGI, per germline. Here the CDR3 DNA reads TGTGCCAGCAGTTTTTACAGGAACTATGGCTACACCTTC. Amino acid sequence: CASSFYRNYGYTF.

The CDR3 DNA reads TGTGCCAGCAGCTCAGGACTAGCGGGGGGTACAGATACGCAGTATTTT. The encoded protein is CASSSGLAGGTDTQYF. The rearrangement links TRBV11-3 to TRBJ2-3, with TRBD2 matching 14 bases. The CDR3 is made up of 16 amino acids. V dropped 4 bases and J dropped 3; count of bases not matched to a gene: 3. Germline CDR1 is SGHNT and CDR2 is YENEEA.

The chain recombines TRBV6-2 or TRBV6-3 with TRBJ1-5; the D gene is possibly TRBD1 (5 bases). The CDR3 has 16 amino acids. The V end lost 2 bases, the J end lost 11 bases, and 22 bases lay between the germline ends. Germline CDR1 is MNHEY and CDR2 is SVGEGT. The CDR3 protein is CASSYLTGGPIGSQHF. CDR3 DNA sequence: TGTGCCAGCAGTTACCTAACCGGGGGACCCATCGGGTCCCAGCATTTT.

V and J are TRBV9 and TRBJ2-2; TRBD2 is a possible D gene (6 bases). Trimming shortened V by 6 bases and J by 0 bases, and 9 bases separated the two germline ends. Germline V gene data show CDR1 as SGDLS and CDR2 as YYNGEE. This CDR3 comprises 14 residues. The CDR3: CASTGTSNTGELFF. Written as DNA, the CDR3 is TGTGCCAGCACCGGGACTTCGAACACCGGGGAGCTGTTTTTT. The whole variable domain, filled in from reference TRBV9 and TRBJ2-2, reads DSGVTQTPKHLITATGQRVTLRCSPRSGDLSVYWYQQSLDQGLQFLIQYYNGEERAKGNILERFSAQQFPDLHSELNLSSLELGDSALYFCASTGTSNTGELFFGEGSRLTVL.

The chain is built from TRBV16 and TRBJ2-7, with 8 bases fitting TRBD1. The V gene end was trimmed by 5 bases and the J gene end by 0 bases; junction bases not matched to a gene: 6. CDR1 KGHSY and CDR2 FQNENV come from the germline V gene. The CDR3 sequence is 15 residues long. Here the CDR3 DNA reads TGTGCCAGCAGCTCGGGACAGGTGAGCTCCTACGAGCAGTACTTC. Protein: CASSSGQVSSYEQYF.

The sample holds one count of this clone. CDR3 sequence: CASSVIKDRGYTDTQYF. The CDR3, as DNA: TGTGCCAGCAGCGTTATCAAAGACAGGGGGTATACAGATACGCAGTATTTT. The chain links TRBV5-6 to TRBJ2-3; 9 bases are a match to TRBD1. The germline V gene has CDR1 SGHDT and CDR2 YYEEEE. CDR3 length equals 17 residues. The V and J ends lost 4 bases and 3 bases, in that order; junction bases with no gene match: 12.

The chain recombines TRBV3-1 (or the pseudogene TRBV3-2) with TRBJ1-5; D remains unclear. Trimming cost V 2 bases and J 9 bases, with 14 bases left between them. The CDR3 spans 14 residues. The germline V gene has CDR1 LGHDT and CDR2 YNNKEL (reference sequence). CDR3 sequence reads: CASSQRRWERPQHF. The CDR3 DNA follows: TGTGCCAGCAGCCAAAGGCGGTGGGAAAGGCCCCAGCATTTT.

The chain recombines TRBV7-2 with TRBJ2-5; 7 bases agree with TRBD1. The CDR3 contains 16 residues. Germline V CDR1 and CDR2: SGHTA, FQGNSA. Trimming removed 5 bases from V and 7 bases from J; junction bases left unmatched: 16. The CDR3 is CASSEGGPIRSGTQYF. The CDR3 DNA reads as TGTGCCAGCAGCGAAGGGGGCCCTATCCGGTCCGGGACCCAGTACTTC.

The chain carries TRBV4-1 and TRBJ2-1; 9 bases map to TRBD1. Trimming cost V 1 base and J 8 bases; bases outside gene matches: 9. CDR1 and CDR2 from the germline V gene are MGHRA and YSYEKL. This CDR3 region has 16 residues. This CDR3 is CASSQAWTGVFDEQFF. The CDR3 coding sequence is TGCGCCAGCAGCCAAGCTTGGACAGGGGTTTTCGATGAGCAGTTCTTC.

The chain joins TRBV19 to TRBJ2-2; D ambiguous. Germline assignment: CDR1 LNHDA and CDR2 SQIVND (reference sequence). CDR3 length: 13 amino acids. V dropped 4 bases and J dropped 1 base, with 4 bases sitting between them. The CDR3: CASSSMNTGELFF. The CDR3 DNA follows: TGTGCCAGTAGTAGCATGAACACCGGGGAGCTGTTTTTT.

This CDR3 reads CASSQRGQETQYF. Written as DNA, the CDR3 is TGCGCCAGCAGTCAGCGGGGCCAAGAGACCCAGTACTTC. J is TRBJ2-5 and V is TRBV10-1; 7 bases match TRBD2. V shed 5 bases, J shed 1 base, and the junction held 1 base outside the gene matches. The V gene's germline CDR1 is WNHNN and CDR2 SYGVQD (reference sequence). The CDR3 has 13 residues.

CDR3 loop: CASSEYVGTGANVLTF. The CDR3 DNA follows: TGTGCCAGCAGTGAATACGTTGGGACTGGGGCCAACGTCCTGACTTTC. The J gene is TRBJ2-6, the V gene TRBV25-1, with no clear D. The CDR3 is made up of 16 amino acids. Germline lookup yields CDR1 MGHDK and CDR2 SYGVNS. V lost 0 bases and J 2 bases, leaving 8 bases between the germline ends.

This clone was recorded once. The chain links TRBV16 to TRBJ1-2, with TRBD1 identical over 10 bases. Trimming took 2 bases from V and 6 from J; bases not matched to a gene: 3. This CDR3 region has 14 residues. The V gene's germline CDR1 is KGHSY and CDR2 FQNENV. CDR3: CASSQQGQGHGYTF. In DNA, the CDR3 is TGTGCCAGCAGCCAACAGGGACAGGGGCATGGCTACACCTTC.

CDR3: CASSFGFWSNEKLFF. CDR3 DNA sequence: TGTGCCAGCAGCTTCGGATTCTGGTCTAATGAAAAACTGTTTTTT. The chain links TRBV7-9 to TRBJ1-4; no definite D call. The V and J ends lost 3 bases and 3 bases respectively, with 11 bases between them. The CDR3 extends over 15 amino acids. The germline V gene has CDR1 SEHNR and CDR2 FQNEAQ (reference sequence).

This CDR3 reads CAWREEAQGSGELFF. CDR3 bases: TGTGCCTGGAGGGAAGAGGCCCAGGGATCCGGGGAGCTGTTTTTT. The rearrangement joins TRBV30 to TRBJ2-2; possibly TRBD1 for D (5 bases). The CDR3 spans 15 residues. V shed 3 bases and J shed 6 bases, with 17 bases lying between them. The germline gives CDR1 GTSNPN, CDR2 SVGIG (reference sequence).

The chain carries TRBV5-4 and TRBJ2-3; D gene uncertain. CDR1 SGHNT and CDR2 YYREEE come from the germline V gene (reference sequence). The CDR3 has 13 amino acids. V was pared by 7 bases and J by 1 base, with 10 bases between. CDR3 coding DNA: TGTGCCAGCGCACAACGCGGCACAGATACGCAGTATTTT. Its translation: CASAQRGTDTQYF.

CDR3 amino acids: CASSYSNTGRTDTQYF. CDR3 DNA: TGTGCCAGCAGTTACTCGAATACAGGGAGGACAGATACGCAGTATTTT. The J gene is TRBJ2-3, the V gene TRBV6-5; D possibly uses TRBD1 or TRBD2 (6 bases each). The CDR3 covers 16 residues. V shed 0 bases and J shed 3 bases, with 13 bases lying between them. Germline V gene sequence: CDR1 MNHEY, CDR2 SVGAGI.

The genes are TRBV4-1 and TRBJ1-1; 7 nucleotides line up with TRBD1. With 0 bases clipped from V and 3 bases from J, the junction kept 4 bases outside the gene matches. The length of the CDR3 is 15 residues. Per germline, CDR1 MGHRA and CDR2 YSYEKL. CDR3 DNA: TGCGCCAGCAGCCAAGATCACGGGACAGACACTGAAGCTTTCTTT. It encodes CASSQDHGTDTEAFF.

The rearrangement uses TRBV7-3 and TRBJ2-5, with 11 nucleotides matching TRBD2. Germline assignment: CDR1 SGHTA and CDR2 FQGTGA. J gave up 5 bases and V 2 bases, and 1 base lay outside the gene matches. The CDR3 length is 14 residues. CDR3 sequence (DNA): TGTGCCAGCAGCTTACTAGCGGGGGGCGAGACCCAGTACTTC. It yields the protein CASSLLAGGETQYF.

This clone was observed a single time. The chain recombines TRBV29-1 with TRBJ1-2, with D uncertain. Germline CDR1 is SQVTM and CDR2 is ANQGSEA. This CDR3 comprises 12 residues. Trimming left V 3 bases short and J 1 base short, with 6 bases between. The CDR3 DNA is TGCAGCGTTGATTGGGGTAACTATGGCTACACCTTC. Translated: CSVDWGNYGYTF.